The present entry profiles one TCR beta chain with its context. Its specificity is not known. TCRdb independently ran MiXCR on the reads; one entry per CDR3 protein. This repertoire shows roughly 500,000 distinct CDR3 sequences, about 10% found once; its top ten account for roughly a tenth. This sample is part of a study of T cell repertoires in cytomegalovirus infection. Study background: Carrying CMV and the relevant HLA type showed in public TCR beta signatures.

Study-level results: CMV-specific TCR beta clonotypes restricted by HLA-C dominated the ex vivo response. Identification of carriers of CMV plus the relevant HLA was performed using cumulative public TCR beta family frequency.

There are 15 residues in the CDR3. The V gene's germline CDR1 is MNHEY and CDR2 SMNVEV (reference sequence). V was pared by 6 bases and J by 2 bases, with 17 bases between. The TCR originated in a human donor in good health (CMV status not recorded). Some clones in this sample may be carry-over from other donors' samples. Sequencing input: PBMCs. The V gene is TRBV27, the J gene TRBJ2-7, with TRBD2 as a possible D gene (5 bases). CDR3 amino acids: CASRKRLLEPYEQYF. The DNA of the CDR3 is TGTGCCAGCAGGAAAAGACTACTAGAGCCCTACGAGCAGTACTTC.